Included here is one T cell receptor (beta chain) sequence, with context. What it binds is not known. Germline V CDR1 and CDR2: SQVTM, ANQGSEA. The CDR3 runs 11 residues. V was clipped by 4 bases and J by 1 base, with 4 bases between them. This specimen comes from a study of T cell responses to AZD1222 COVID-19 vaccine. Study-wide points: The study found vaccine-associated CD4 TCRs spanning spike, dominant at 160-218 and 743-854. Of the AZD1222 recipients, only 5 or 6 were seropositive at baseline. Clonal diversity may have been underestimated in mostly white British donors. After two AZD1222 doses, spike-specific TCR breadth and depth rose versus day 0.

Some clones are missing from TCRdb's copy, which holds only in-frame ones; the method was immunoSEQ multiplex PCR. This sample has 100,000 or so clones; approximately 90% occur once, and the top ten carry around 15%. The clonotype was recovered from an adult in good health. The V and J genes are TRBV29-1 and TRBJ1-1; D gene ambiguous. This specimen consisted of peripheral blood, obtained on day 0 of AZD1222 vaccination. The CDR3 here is CSVGQNTEAFF. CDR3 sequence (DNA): TGCAGCGTTGGACAGAACACTGAAGCTTTCTTT.